This is a list of T cell receptor beta chains from one sample in a study of T cell responses to AZD1222 COVID-19 vaccine. Method: immunoSEQ multiplex PCR; TCRdb's copy keeps in-frame clones and lacks some. There are roughly 110,000 clones in the sample; approximately 90% occur only once, and 4.8% lies in the top ten. Material: peripheral blood, obtained 28 days after the second AZD1222 dose. These receptors were obtained from an adult who received the AZD1222 COVID-19 vaccine. The CDR3 runs from the conserved cysteine through the conserved F or W. The D gene is left open where the match is weak. Some rows have no size entry. The others give once, few or many, or a class for an expanded clone.

clone_size: NA; v_call: TRBV10-2; d_call: TRBD2; cdr3_aa: CASTTSGGLSSYEQYF
clone_size: once; v_call: TRBV4-1; d_call: NA; cdr3_aa: CASSQVGRIQETQYF
clone_size: NA; v_call: TRBV15; d_call: TRBD1; cdr3_aa: CATSRDRVNQPQHF
clone_size: NA; v_call: TRBV4-3; d_call: NA; cdr3_aa: CASSQEVVYEQYF
clone_size: NA; v_call: TRBV28; d_call: NA; cdr3_aa: CASSQDRVRGETQYF
clone_size: NA; v_call: TRBV19; d_call: TRBD1; cdr3_aa: CASSNSYRDSYEQYF
clone_size: NA; v_call: TRBV19; d_call: TRBD1; cdr3_aa: CASSIGAGGFYEQYF
clone_size: once; v_call: TRBV28; d_call: NA; cdr3_aa: CAGSQGNYGYTF
clone_size: NA; v_call: TRBV2; d_call: NA; cdr3_aa: CASSEALQGSYNNSPLHF
clone_size: NA; v_call: TRBV5-1; d_call: TRBD2; cdr3_aa: CASSRDGTSGGAETQYF
clone_size: NA; v_call: TRBV6-1; d_call: NA; cdr3_aa: CASSEAMGRSGPQHF
clone_size: NA; v_call: TRBV25-1; d_call: TRBD1; cdr3_aa: CASSGRTGLNEKLFF
clone_size: NA; v_call: TRBV7-3; d_call: TRBD1; cdr3_aa: CASSATGGGNIQYF
clone_size: NA; v_call: TRBV3-1/TRBV3-2; d_call: NA; cdr3_aa: CASSPRLDRFYGYTF
clone_size: NA; v_call: TRBV6-6; d_call: TRBD1; cdr3_aa: CASSYSGTEVGSPLHF
clone_size: once; v_call: TRBV9; d_call: TRBD2; cdr3_aa: CASSVATSGGPSYNEQFF
clone_size: NA; v_call: TRBV19; d_call: TRBD1; cdr3_aa: CASSLHGTGTSRLFF
clone_size: NA; v_call: TRBV7-8; d_call: NA; cdr3_aa: CASSLAGGLGSGNTIYF
clone_size: NA; v_call: TRBV2; d_call: NA; cdr3_aa: CASSELAMGYTF
clone_size: NA; v_call: TRBV6-5; d_call: TRBD1; cdr3_aa: CATTGVSTGELFF